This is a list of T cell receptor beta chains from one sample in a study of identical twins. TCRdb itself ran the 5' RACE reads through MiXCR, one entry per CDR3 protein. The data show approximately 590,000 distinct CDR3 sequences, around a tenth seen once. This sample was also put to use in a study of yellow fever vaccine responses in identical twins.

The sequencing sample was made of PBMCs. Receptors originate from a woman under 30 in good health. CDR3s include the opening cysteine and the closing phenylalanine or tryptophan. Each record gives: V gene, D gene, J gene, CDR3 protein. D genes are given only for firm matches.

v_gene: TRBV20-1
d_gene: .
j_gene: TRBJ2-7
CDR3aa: CSASRYDSYEQYF

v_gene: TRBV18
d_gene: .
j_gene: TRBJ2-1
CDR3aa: CASSPPGANEQFF

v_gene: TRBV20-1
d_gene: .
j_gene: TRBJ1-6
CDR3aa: CSLQGQSNSPLHF

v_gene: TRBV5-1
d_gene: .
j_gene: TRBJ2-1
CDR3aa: CASSSYYNDNEQFF

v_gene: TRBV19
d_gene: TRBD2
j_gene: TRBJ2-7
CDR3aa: CASQNSGSTDEQYF

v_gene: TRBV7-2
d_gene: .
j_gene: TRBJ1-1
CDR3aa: CASRSIRAAGTEAFF

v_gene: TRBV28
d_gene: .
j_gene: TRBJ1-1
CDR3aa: CASPPFTEAFF

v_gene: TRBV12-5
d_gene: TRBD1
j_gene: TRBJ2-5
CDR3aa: CASGLDRTGSGQYF

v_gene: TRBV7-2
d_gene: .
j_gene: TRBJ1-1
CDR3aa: CASSLNQNTEAFF

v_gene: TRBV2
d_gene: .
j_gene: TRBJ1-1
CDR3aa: CASTRTIIRNTEAFF

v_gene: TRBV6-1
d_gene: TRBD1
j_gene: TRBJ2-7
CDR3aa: CASSRGGQGGFEQYF

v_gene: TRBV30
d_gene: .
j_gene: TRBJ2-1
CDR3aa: CAWKVGNEQFF

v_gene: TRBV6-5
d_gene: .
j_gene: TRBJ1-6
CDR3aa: CASSYLDPGQHSPLHF

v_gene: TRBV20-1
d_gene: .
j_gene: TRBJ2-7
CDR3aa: CSARWTDYEQYF

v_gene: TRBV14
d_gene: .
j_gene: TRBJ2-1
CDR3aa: CASSQGRLSYNEQFF

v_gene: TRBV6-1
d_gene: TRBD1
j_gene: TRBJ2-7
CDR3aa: CASRETGTGGYEQYF

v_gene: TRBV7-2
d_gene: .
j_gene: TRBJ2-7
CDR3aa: CASSLVRGLEQYF

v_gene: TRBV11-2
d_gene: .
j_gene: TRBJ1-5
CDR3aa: CASSLGPRGDQPQHF